The 27 T cell receptor beta chains given below trace back to one sample, sequenced in a study of sequential checkpoint blockade in melanoma. Assay: immunoSEQ multiplex PCR; the TCRdb copy retains only in-frame clones and omits some. This table has around 20,000 clones, more than 60% appearing once. The treatment was: randomized to nivolumab then ipilimumab (arm A) or the reverse (arm B). Sequenced here: CD8+ T cells sorted from blood (inferred from file names), sampled from a patient given nivolumab and ipilimumab in sequence. These receptors were taken from a human donor with melanoma.

This chain links TRBV19 with TRBJ2-7; 11 bases match TRBD2. The CDR3 is 15 amino acids. V shed 2 bases, J shed 3 bases, and the junction held 3 bases outside the gene matches. Germline loops: CDR1 LNHDA, CDR2 SQIVND (reference sequence). CDR3 in amino acids: CASSILAGGGYEQYF. The DNA of the CDR3 is TGTGCCAGTAGTATACTAGCGGGAGGAGGCTACGAGCAGTACTTC.

The DNA for the CDR3 is TGCGCCAGCAGCCAAGAAACAGGGTCGCGCAATCAGCCCCAGCATTTT. It codes for CASSQETGSRNQPQHF. The chain has TRBV4-1 and TRBJ1-5; tentatively, D is TRBD1 (6 bases). The CDR3 runs 16 residues. The germline V gene has CDR1 MGHRA and CDR2 YSYEKL. Deletions cut 0 bases from V and 2 bases from J, with 11 bases between.

The chain recombines TRBV13 with TRBJ2-7; 8 bases line up with TRBD2. V shed 5 bases and J 6 bases; nucleotides not matched to a gene: 9. Germline CDR1 and CDR2: PRHDT and FYEKMQ (reference sequence). The CDR3 extends over 14 amino acids. CDR3 sequence: CASSRGLERGEQYF. CDR3 bases: TGTGCCAGCAGCCGGGGACTAGAGAGGGGCGAGCAGTACTTC.

J is TRBJ1-1 and V is TRBV5-1; the D is unclear. The CDR3 is made up of 13 amino acids. V lost 1 base and J 0 bases, leaving 4 bases between the germline ends. Germline lookup yields CDR1 SGHRS and CDR2 YFSETQ. Written as DNA, the CDR3 is TGCGCCAGCAGCTTGAGAGTGAACACTGAAGCTTTCTTT. Protein sequence: CASSLRVNTEAFF.

This chain links TRBV27 with TRBJ2-7; 7 bases match TRBD1. V trimming: 5 bases; J trimming: 2 bases; junction bases outside the gene matches: 6. Germline V gives CDR1 MNHEY, CDR2 SMNVEV (reference sequence). The CDR3 is made up of 14 amino acids. The CDR3 loop is CASSTRQGAYEQYF. The CDR3 DNA is TGTGCCAGCAGTACCAGACAGGGAGCCTACGAGCAGTACTTC.

The J gene is TRBJ2-7, the V gene TRBV7-8, with D maybe TRBD1 (6 bases). Germline loops: CDR1 SGHVS, CDR2 FQNEAQ. The CDR3 has 13 amino acids. V shed 5 bases and J shed 2 bases, with 10 bases lying between them. CDR3 sequence (DNA): TGTGCCAGCAGCACGACAGGAACCTACGAGCAGTACTTC. Translation gives CASSTTGTYEQYF.

This clone was counted a few times. This chain links TRBV4-1 with TRBJ2-7, with 9 nucleotides matching TRBD2. The CDR3 has 15 amino acids. With V trimmed by 0 bases and J by 3 bases, 3 bases remained unmatched. CDR1 and CDR2 from the germline V gene are MGHRA and YSYEKL. CDR3 DNA: TGCGCCAGCAGCCAAGATCCAGCGGGAGGCTACGAGCAGTACTTC. Translation gives CASSQDPAGGYEQYF.

This clone appeared a single time. The V gene is TRBV6-5, the J gene TRBJ1-1, with 7 bases identical to TRBD1. Germline V lookup: CDR1 MNHEY, CDR2 SVGAGI. Trimming cost V 5 bases and J 5 bases; bases outside gene matches: 8. The CDR3 has 14 amino acids. CDR3 sequence (DNA): TGTGCCAGCAGTATTACAGGGGAAGGTACTGAAGCTTTCTTT. Its translation: CASSITGEGTEAFF.

This chain connects TRBV2 to TRBJ2-7; 9 bases are a match to TRBD1. The CDR3 extends over 16 amino acids. The junction had 9 bases not matched to a gene; V was cut back by 5 bases and J by 1 base. CDR1 is SNHLY, CDR2 FYNNEI, per germline. The CDR3 sequence is CASSYRQGGRSYEQYF. The DNA of the CDR3 is TGTGCCAGCAGTTATCGACAGGGGGGGAGGTCCTACGAGCAGTACTTC.

This clone was observed a handful of times. The chain carries TRBV11-2 and TRBJ1-5; a weak D match, TRBD1 (5 bases). Per the germline V gene, CDR1 is SGHAT and CDR2 is FQNNGV. V dropped 0 bases and J dropped 3 bases, with 9 bases sitting between them. The CDR3 contains 15 residues. CDR3 coding DNA: TGTGCCAGCAGCTTAGATGCAGGGATCAATCAGCCCCAGCATTTT. Translated: CASSLDAGINQPQHF.

This clone was counted only a few times. The germline gene is not matched at one end of the junction; a read error may be the cause. This chain connects TRBV7-9 to TRBJ2-7; a possible D gene is TRBD2 (6 bases). The CDR3 consists of 11 residues. CDR1 is SEHNR, CDR2 FQNEAQ, per germline (reference sequence). CDR3 loop: CASSSGTSNNF. The CDR3 DNA is TGTGCCAGCAGCTCCGGGACTTCTAACAACTTC.

The chain couples TRBV7-9 to TRBJ2-7; perhaps TRBD1 as D (6 bases). The V gene's germline CDR1 is SEHNR and CDR2 FQNEAQ (reference sequence). The CDR3 is 13 residues long. The germline V and J ends were trimmed by 4 bases and 0 bases, with 7 bases remaining between them. CDR3 nucleotides: TGTGCCAGCAGCTCGGACAGCTCCTACGAGCAGTACTTC. The encoded protein is CASSSDSSYEQYF.

In nucleotides, the CDR3 is TGTGCCAGCAGCCTGCTCTCCAACTCCGGGACAGGGTACTCTGGAAACACCATATATTTT. This codes for CASSLLSNSGTGYSGNTIYF. The chain recombines TRBV5-8 with TRBJ1-3; 9 positions agree with TRBD1. J lost 0 bases, V lost 4 bases, and 17 bases had no gene match. The germline gives CDR1 SGHTS, CDR2 YDEGEE. CDR3 length: 20 residues.

The gene calls are TRBV4-2 and TRBJ1-1; no clear D gene. Trimming took off 2 bases at V and 0 bases at J, with 4 bases between the two ends. Germline V gene data show CDR1 as LGHNA and CDR2 as YNFKEQ. The CDR3 runs 13 residues. The CDR3 sequence: CASSQQVNTEAFF. DNA for the CDR3: TGTGCCAGCAGCCAACAGGTGAACACTGAAGCTTTCTTT.

This chain uses TRBV28 with TRBJ1-1, with D perhaps matching TRBD1 (5 bases). Germline CDR1 MDHEN, CDR2 SYDVKM. The V end was cut by 5 bases, the J end by 0 bases, with 19 bases between. This CDR3 is 17 amino acids long. The DNA for the CDR3 is TGTGCCAGCAGTCTAAGACAGTTAACATTGGTGAACACTGAAGCTTTCTTT. Protein product: CASSLRQLTLVNTEAFF.

In nucleotides, the CDR3 is TGCAGCGTTTATAACAGTTCCTATGGCTACACCTTC. Amino acid sequence: CSVYNSSYGYTF. The J gene is TRBJ1-2, the V gene TRBV29-1, with D unclear. Per the germline V gene, CDR1 is SQVTM and CDR2 is ANQGSEA. Trimming shortened V by 5 bases and J by 4 bases, and 11 bases separated the two germline ends. CDR3 length: 12 residues.

The chain joins TRBV7-2 to TRBJ1-3, with TRBD1 matching 7 bases. V was pared by 1 base and J by 4 bases, with 13 bases of the junction left unmatched. CDR1 SGHTA and CDR2 FQGNSA come from the germline V gene. This CDR3 spans 18 amino acids. DNA for the CDR3: TGTGCCAGCAGCTTAGAGGCCTGGGGAACAGGGGTCGGAAACACCATATATTTT. Its protein is CASSLEAWGTGVGNTIYF.

This clone appeared a few times. The chain joins TRBV27 to TRBJ2-7; tentatively, D is TRBD2 (6 bases). This CDR3 is 14 amino acids long. V was trimmed by 4 bases and J by 4 bases, leaving 14 bases between them. CDR1 MNHEY and CDR2 SMNVEV come from the germline V gene (reference sequence). DNA for the CDR3: TGTGCCAGCAGTTCGACTAGGACTGCATACGAGCAGTACTTC. The encoded protein is CASSSTRTAYEQYF.

The chain carries TRBV6-1 and TRBJ2-7, with 7 nucleotides matching TRBD1. In germline, CDR1 is MNHNS, CDR2 SASEGT. This CDR3 spans 17 amino acids. J gave up 3 bases and V 1 base, and 12 bases lay outside the gene matches. The CDR3 bases are TGTGCCAGCAGTGAAGGTTCAGGGGGTCACACCATCTACGAGCAGTACTTC. Protein product: CASSEGSGGHTIYEQYF.

This clone was detected only a few times. The chain has TRBV13 and TRBJ1-2; 7 bases fit TRBD1. V lost 4 bases, J lost 4 bases, and 6 bases stayed unmatched. CDR3 length equals 14 residues. Germline V gene sequence: CDR1 PRHDT, CDR2 FYEKMQ (reference sequence). CDR3 nucleotides: TGTGCCAGCAGCTACAGGGGTTGGGGCTATGGCTACACCTTC. The encoded protein is CASSYRGWGYGYTF.

The CDR3 DNA is TGTGCCAGCAGCGTAGGACAGGGCAATCAGCCCCAGCATTTT. Encoded protein: CASSVGQGNQPQHF. The chain carries TRBV9 and TRBJ1-5; a weak D match, TRBD1 (6 bases). Trimming removed 0 bases from V and 2 bases from J, with 6 bases in between. Germline loops: CDR1 SGDLS, CDR2 YYNGEE. The CDR3 contains 14 residues.

The chain carries TRBV30 and TRBJ1-2; D remains unclear. Trimming took off 2 bases at V and 8 bases at J, with 12 bases between the two ends. The germline CDR1 and CDR2 sequences are GTSNPN and SVGIG (reference sequence). The CDR3 has 12 residues. This CDR3 is CAWSPPRGGYTF. In nucleotides, the CDR3 is TGTGCCTGGAGTCCTCCCCGGGGAGGCTACACCTTC. The full variable domain, completed using reference TRBV30 and TRBJ1-2, is SQTIHQWPATLVQPVGSPLSLECTVEGTSNPNLYWYRQAAGRGLQLLFYSVGIGQISSEVPQNLSASRPQDRQFILSSKKLLLSDSGFYLCAWSPPRGGYTFGSGTRLTVV.

This clone was counted between two and nine times. The gene calls are TRBV19 and TRBJ1-1, with a tentative D call TRBD1 (6 bases). The V end was cut by 6 bases, the J end by 5 bases, with 10 bases between. Germline CDR1 and CDR2: LNHDA and SQIVND (reference sequence). The CDR3 has 12 amino acids. In DNA form, the CDR3 reads TGTGCCAGTAGCGTCACAGGGACTGAAGCTTTCTTT. Its translation is CASSVTGTEAFF.

V is TRBV15 and J is TRBJ1-1; 7 bases match TRBD1. J was trimmed by 10 bases and V by 0 bases; bases with no gene match: 11. The CDR3 runs 15 residues. Germline V gene lookup returns CDR1 LNHNV and CDR2 YYDKDF (reference sequence). CDR3 protein: CATSRDPDRAYRAFF. CDR3 nucleotides: TGTGCCACCAGCAGAGACCCCGACAGGGCCTATCGAGCTTTCTTT.

The rearrangement joins TRBV6-1 to TRBJ1-2; TRBD1 matches at 10 bases. With V trimmed by 6 bases and J by 7 bases, 11 bases remained unmatched. This CDR3 contains 15 residues. Germline lookup yields CDR1 MNHNS and CDR2 SASEGT. This CDR3 reads CASRVSRDRGLGYTF. CDR3 sequence (DNA): TGTGCCAGCAGAGTCAGCCGGGACAGGGGTCTTGGCTACACCTTC.

V is TRBV30 and J is TRBJ1-5, with 7 bases matching TRBD1. The J segment lost 1 base and the V segment lost 5 bases, leaving 2 bases of the junction unmatched. The CDR3 is made up of 13 amino acids. The germline gives CDR1 GTSNPN, CDR2 SVGIG (reference sequence). CDR3: CAWGTDSNQPQHF. The CDR3 DNA is TGTGCCTGGGGGACAGACAGCAATCAGCCCCAGCATTTT.

J is TRBJ2-7 and V is TRBV29-1, with D maybe TRBD2 (5 bases). Germline V lookup: CDR1 SQVTM, CDR2 ANQGSEA. V gave up 5 bases and J gave up 3 bases, with 17 bases separating them. The CDR3 length is 14 residues. The CDR3 sequence: CSVTRGGAGYEQYF. In DNA form, the CDR3 reads TGCAGCGTTACTAGAGGCGGCGCCGGCTACGAGCAGTACTTC.